The rows below give T cell receptor beta chains drawn from one sample of a study of identical twins. TCRdb ran MiXCR on the 5' RACE reads and lists one entry per CDR3 protein. The repertoire consists of 1,800,000 or so distinct CDR3 sequences, with about 30% occurring once and the leading ten covering more than 0.25%. Sequencing was performed on cord blood. The source is a newborn girl in good health. CDR3s include the opening cysteine and the closing phenylalanine or tryptophan. Where a row states a size, it is once, few, many or the class of an expanded clone; other rows omit it.

14	few	TRBJ2-1	TRBV5-1	CASSLGSRDYEQFF
14	NA	TRBJ2-3	TRBV3-1	CASSPVRTTDTQYF
14	few	TRBJ2-5	TRBV27	CASSSRPGYETQYF
16	few	TRBJ2-7	TRBV6-1	CASSEALGGASYEQYF
15	NA	TRBJ2-3	TRBV7-9	CASSLVEGGADTQYF
13	once	TRBJ1-1	TRBV25-1	CASSDRGLTEAFF
15	few	TRBJ1-6	TRBV3-1	CASSQDGGHNSPLHF
18	NA	NA	TRBV27	CASSFRDRGPLIYNEQYF
13	few	TRBJ1-2	TRBV29-1	CSVGRGRGYGYTF
15	NA	TRBJ2-7	TRBV5-1	CASSLLAGISYEQYF
16	NA	TRBJ2-1	TRBV7-9	CASSYGTSGKNNEQFF
14	NA	TRBJ1-1	TRBV5-1	CASSAGTTNTEAFF
16	NA	TRBJ1-6	TRBV7-9	CASSLYGGIYNSPLHF
14	NA	TRBJ2-3	TRBV4-1	CASSRIKLRGPQYF
17	NA	TRBJ1-5	TRBV13	CASSLRTGGNSNRPQHF
19	few	TRBJ2-1	TRBV11-2	CASSSGTSGTWRSYNEQFF
16	NA	TRBJ2-7	TRBV11-1	CASSLEGSGASYEQYF
13	NA	TRBJ1-2	TRBV6-1	CASSELGGGGYTF
16	few	TRBJ1-3	TRBV7-2	CASSAHRDRRGNTIYF
17	NA	TRBJ2-1	TRBV19	CASSPLGEGGAYNEQFF
15	NA	TRBJ2-1	TRBV7-2	CASSITSRPRNEQFF
15	few	TRBJ2-1	TRBV20-1	CSAVTIGGPYNEQFF
11	NA	TRBJ2-2	TRBV20-1	CSASGAGELFF
15	NA	TRBJ2-3	TRBV6-1	CASSEKRELTDTQYF
15	few	TRBJ2-7	TRBV7-2	CASSTNSGQGGEQYF
16	NA	TRBJ2-5	TRBV2	CASSDPSGDDSETQYF
14	NA	TRBJ2-3	TRBV12-3/TRBV12-4	CASSFSLAGDAQYF
14	few	TRBJ2-7	TRBV9	CASSVAGHAYEQYF
13	NA	TRBJ1-1	TRBV20-1	CSARGVSNTEAFF
13	NA	TRBJ2-7	TRBV20-1	CSTTSTHHYEQYF
16	NA	TRBJ2-5	TRBV4-1	CASSQVPGVSYNEQYF
16	NA	TRBJ2-3	TRBV6-2/TRBV6-3	CASRLSPGTRGGTQYF
14	NA	TRBJ2-3	TRBV20-1	CSASLREGLDTQYF
14	NA	TRBJ1-1	TRBV19	CASSRQDLGTEAFF
12	NA	TRBJ1-2	TRBV30	CAWTGRGYGYTF
13	few	TRBJ2-5	TRBV29-1	CSSLLGDPNEQYF
15	NA	TRBJ1-1	TRBV20-1	CSAPTLLRGNTEAFF
15	few	TRBJ2-7	TRBV15	CATSRELAEAYEQYF
15	few	TRBJ2-1	TRBV11-2	CASRTLRDWDNEQFF
15	NA	TRBJ1-4	TRBV4-1	CASRRMTGFGEKLSF
16	NA	NA	TRBV5-1	CASSLGLTVGSYEQYF
16	few	TRBJ2-3	TRBV12-3/TRBV12-4	CASSLLQGAKADTQYF
14	NA	TRBJ2-3	TRBV10-3	CAISGTGFTDTQYF
13	few	TRBJ1-2	TRBV29-1	CSAHRGVNYGYTF
15	NA	TRBJ2-5	TRBV2	CASSEANLIQETQYF
17	few	TRBJ1-2	TRBV10-3	CSISESGQAYGDYGYTF
14	NA	TRBJ2-5	TRBV4-2	CASSQASGSYDQYF
15	NA	TRBJ2-3	TRBV5-1	CASSFSGSPSKGPYF
19	once	TRBJ2-3	TRBV3-1	CASSQFPRTSGRYTDTQYF
21	NA	TRBJ1-1	TRBV7-4	CASIKRTGGKGHPTMNTEAFF
16	few	TRBJ2-3	TRBV20-1	CSAIPLGEGHSDTQYF
15	few	TRBJ2-3	TRBV20-1	CSARDGLAGVDTQYF
15	NA	TRBJ2-3	TRBV1	CTSSPGLAGSDTQYF